This T cell receptor (beta chain) appears in the sequencing data of a study of T cell responses to AZD1222 COVID-19 vaccine. The length of the CDR3 is 18 residues. The ends lost 2 bases at V and 7 bases at J; junction bases unmatched: 16. Per the germline V gene, CDR1 is SGHRS and CDR2 is YFSETQ. Sequenced by immunoSEQ multiplex PCR; TCRdb stores in-frame clones only, minus some. This table holds 100,000 to 120,000 clones, over 85% found once. Whole-study results and caveats: Most donors were white British, females outnumbered males, and clonal diversity was possibly underestimated.

As to this clone: Its antigen is as yet unknown.

The sequence was obtained from an adult who received the AZD1222 COVID-19 vaccine. Source: peripheral blood, taken 28 days after the second AZD1222 dose. The V and J genes are TRBV5-1 and TRBJ2-1; TRBD1 aligns across 9 bases. The DNA for the CDR3 is TGCGCCAGCAGCTTCCTGCCCGGCGGACAGGGGAGGGGTAATGAGCAGTTCTTC. Amino acid sequence: CASSFLPGGQGRGNEQFF.